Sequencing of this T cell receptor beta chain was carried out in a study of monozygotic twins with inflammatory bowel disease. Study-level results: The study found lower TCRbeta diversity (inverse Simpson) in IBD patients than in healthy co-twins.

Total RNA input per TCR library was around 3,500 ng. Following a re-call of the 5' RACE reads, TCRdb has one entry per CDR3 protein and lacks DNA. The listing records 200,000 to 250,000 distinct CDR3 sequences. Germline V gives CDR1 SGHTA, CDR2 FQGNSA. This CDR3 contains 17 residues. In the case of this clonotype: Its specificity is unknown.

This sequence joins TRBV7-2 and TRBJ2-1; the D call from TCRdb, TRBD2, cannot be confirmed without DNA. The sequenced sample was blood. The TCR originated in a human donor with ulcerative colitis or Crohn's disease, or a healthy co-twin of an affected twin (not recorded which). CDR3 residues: CASNPPGGSSAYNEQFF.